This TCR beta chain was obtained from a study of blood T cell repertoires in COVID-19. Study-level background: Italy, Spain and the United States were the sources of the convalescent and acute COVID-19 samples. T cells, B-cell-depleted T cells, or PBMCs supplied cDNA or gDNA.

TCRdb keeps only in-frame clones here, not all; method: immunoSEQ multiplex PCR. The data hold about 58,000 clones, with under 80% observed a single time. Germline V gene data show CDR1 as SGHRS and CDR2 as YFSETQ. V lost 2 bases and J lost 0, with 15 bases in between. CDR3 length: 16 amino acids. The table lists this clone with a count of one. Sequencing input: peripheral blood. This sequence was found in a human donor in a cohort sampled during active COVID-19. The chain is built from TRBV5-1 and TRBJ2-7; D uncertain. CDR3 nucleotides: TGCGCCAGCAGCTTTTCAAGGAGCACGAGCTCCTACGAGCAGTACTTC. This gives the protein CASSFSRSTSSYEQYF.